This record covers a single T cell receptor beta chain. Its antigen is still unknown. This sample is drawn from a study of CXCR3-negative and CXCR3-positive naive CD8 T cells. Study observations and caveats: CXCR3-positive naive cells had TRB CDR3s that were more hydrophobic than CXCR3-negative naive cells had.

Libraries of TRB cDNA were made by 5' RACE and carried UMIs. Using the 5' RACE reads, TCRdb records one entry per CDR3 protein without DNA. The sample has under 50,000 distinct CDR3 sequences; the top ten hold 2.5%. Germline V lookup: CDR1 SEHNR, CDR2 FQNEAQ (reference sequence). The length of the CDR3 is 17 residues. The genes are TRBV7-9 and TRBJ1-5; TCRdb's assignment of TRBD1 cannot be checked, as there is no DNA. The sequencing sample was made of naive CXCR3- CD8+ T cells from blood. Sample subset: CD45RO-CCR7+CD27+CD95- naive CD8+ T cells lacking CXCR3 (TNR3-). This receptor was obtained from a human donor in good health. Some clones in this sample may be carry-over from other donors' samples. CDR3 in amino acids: CASSVRLLTGGGQPQHF. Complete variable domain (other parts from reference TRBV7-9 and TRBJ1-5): DTGVSQNPRHKITKRGQNVTFRCDPISEHNRLYWYRQTLGQGPEFLTYFQNEAQLEKSRLLSDRFSAERPKGSFSTLEIQRTEQGDSAMYLCASSVRLLTGGGQPQHFGDGTRLSIL.